This T cell receptor (beta chain) stems from a study of identical twins (dated by TCRdb to 2016 to 2017). About the full investigation: TCR alpha and beta repertoires from monozygotic twins, unrelated adults of various ages and cord blood were deep-sequenced to test whether fetal clonotypes persist. Replicate twin experiments were performed at different times using different library preparation protocols to rule out contamination.

The cysteine opens and the phenylalanine closes a CDR3 of 19 amino acids. Only the CDR3 DNA is retained, 57 bases long and in frame from the first base. Trimming removed 1 base from V and 5 bases from J; the gene matches leave 16 bases unexplained. Sequences SGHAT (CDR1) and FQDESV (CDR2) are obtained from the germline V gene (reference sequence). Every donor in the study was a healthy Caucasian. Three pairs of female monozygotic twins, all aged about 18 to 30 years, made up the twin cohort. The RNA used for TCR libraries was isolated from peripheral blood mononuclear cells. General conclusions and limits of the study: Out-of-frame TCR alpha sharing in monozygotic twins was systematically underestimated by recombination models, whereas sharing between unrelated individuals was in agreement with the recombination models. Invariant T cells such as MAIT and iNKT could partly confound zero-insertion analyses, although diverse VJ usage argued against such confounding for most clonotypes. Because the same donors could not be followed over many years, the conclusions depended on cross-sectional statistical analysis. Abundant cord blood beta clonotypes had fewer insertions, young adult naive repertoires showed a similar but weaker trend, and memory repertoires showed no such trend. Out-of-frame TCR alpha sequences shared between twins showed an excess of low generation-probability sequences compared with coincidental sharing between unrelated individuals. The excess sharing between twins in beta out-of-frame sequences was weaker because fewer shared sequences reduced the signal-to-noise ratio.

Regarding this clonotype: Its cognate antigen has yet to be identified. No much larger clone exists at a distance of one base, and base qualities are not known.

The library was prepared using 5' RACE. TCRdb lists the instrument as Illumina HiSeq 2000. A universal primer binding site was introduced by template switching, and a unique molecular identifier was present in the final cDNA, enabling accurate counting of TCR cDNA molecules. Specific primers in the conserved constant-segment region were used to synthesize first-strand cDNA for the TCR alpha and beta chains. To control for contamination, every cDNA library carried two barcodes: a SMART-Mk sample barcode plus Illumina barcodes. TruSeq adapter sequences along with Illumina sample barcodes were introduced in two successive PCR steps. The TCR alpha and beta cDNA libraries were sequenced on the Illumina HiSeq platform using custom primers. As for the authors' bioinformatics: MiGEC processed the raw reads to extract unique molecular identifiers, while MiXCR was used to determine the CDR3 positions. Recombination models were inferred per individual with the repgenHMM and IGoR tools using an EM algorithm. The tcR package in R was used for shared clonotype analysis, with sharing normalized by the product of cloneset sizes. To study raw recombination without the effects of thymic and clonal selection, out-of-frame nonproductive sequences were analyzed. TCRdb itself trimmed the public reads at Q25 with fastp, ran MiXCR and retained productive beta chains. Rows are unified per CDR3 protein, each entry keeping the most common DNA and genes. TCRdb assigned the V and J calls; the authors' analysis was not used. The sample yields some 590,000 distinct CDR3 sequences; roughly 9.9% were counted once. 3% of the sample is in the top ten clones.

Separately, the same data were catalogued under a study of yellow fever vaccine responses in identical twins. Taken from the second paper: According to the authors, in identical twins the way T cells responded to vaccination appeared partly convergent and partly personalized. In the study, vaccine-responding T cell clones were precisely tracked in identical twins.

This chain joins TRBV11-1 to TRBJ2-1, with 8 bases in between that match TRBD2. This clonotype was obtained from a woman aged 18 to 35 in good health. Sequenced: PBMCs. The bases are TGTGCCAGCAGCTTAGTCGGGGGGGATCTAGCCCCCCAAAACAATGAGCAGTTCTTC. Its protein is CASSLVGGDLAPQNNEQFF.